What follows are 24 T cell receptor beta chains derived from one specimen sequenced in a study of blood T cells in healthy people across ages. It was with a sample-barcoded 5' primer and a J-beta primer mix that a second PCR of about 6 to 11 cycles was run. Via MiXCR, TCRdb re-called the 5' RACE reads, giving one row per CDR3 protein. The data hold 1.5 million to 2 million distinct CDR3 sequences, with roughly 27% observed a single time. Sequencing used blood. The origin of the receptors is a young woman in good health.

V is TRBV20-1 and J is TRBJ1-6; tentatively, D is TRBD1 (6 bases). The germline gives CDR1 DFQATT, CDR2 SNEGSKA (reference sequence). The CDR3 loop spans 16 amino acids. The ends were cut back, 1 base at V and 5 bases at J, with 15 bases in the middle. CDR3 amino acids: CSARAGGAVDNSPLHF. The CDR3 coding sequence is TGCAGTGCTAGAGCGGGGGGGGCGGTCGATAATTCACCCCTCCACTTT.

Of note for this clonotype: A read error may account for a junction end that differs from germline. The chain employs TRBV4-2 and TRBJ2-7; tentative D call: TRBD2 (5 bases). The CDR3 sequence is 15 residues long. Germline CDR1 reads LGHNA; CDR2 reads YNFKEQ. CDR3 DNA sequence: TGTGCCAGCAGGCAAGGACCGGGAACAATTTACGAGCAGTACTTC. Translation: CASRQGPGTIYEQYF.

This clonotype was recorded at least ten times. The rearrangement uses TRBV6-6 and TRBJ2-7, with 10 bases aligning to TRBD1. Germline loops: CDR1 MNHNY, CDR2 SVGAGI (reference sequence). V shed 2 bases and J 4 bases; nucleotides not matched to a gene: 5. The length of the CDR3 is 15 residues. For the CDR3, the DNA is TGTGCCAGCAGTTACCTTCCGGGACAGGGGTACGAGCAGTACTTC. This encodes CASSYLPGQGYEQYF.

A word on this clonotype: Given a much more abundant clone one base away, this may be a read error. This rearrangement joins TRBV5-5 to TRBJ2-3; D call uncertain. The CDR3 loop spans 14 amino acids. Germline V CDR1 and CDR2: SGHKS, YYEKEE (reference sequence). CDR3 DNA: TGTGCCAGCAGCTTGATTGGGTTGGACGAGACGCGGTATTTT. It translates to CASSLIGLDETRYF.

This clonotype was seen a handful of times. V gene TRBV2 combines with J gene TRBJ1-4; D unclear. Germline CDR1 SNHLY, CDR2 FYNNEI. CDR3 length: 14 amino acids. The V end lost 2 bases, the J end lost 3 bases, and 7 bases lay between the germline ends. CDR3 region: CASSERRSNEKLFF. The DNA of the CDR3 is TGTGCCAGCAGTGAACGGCGATCTAATGAAAAACTGTTTTTT.

This clonotype turned up a few times. One junction end disagrees with the germline gene, perhaps due to a read error. The CDR3 DNA sequence: TGTGCCAGCAGCGCCCGGACAGAAAGGGTTTATGGCCACACCTTC. Encoded protein: CASSARTERVYGHTF. This rearrangement joins TRBV7-9 to TRBJ1-2, with D perhaps matching TRBD1 (6 bases). CDR3 length equals 15 residues. The germline V gene has CDR1 SEHNR and CDR2 FQNEAQ (reference sequence).

Concerning this clonotype itself: Since a much larger clone is just one base distant, this may be a read error. The chain has TRBV7-6 and TRBJ2-1; 9 bases are a match to TRBD1. Germline-derived CDR1 and CDR2 are SGHVS and FNYEAQ. This CDR3 has 15 residues. V trimming: 4 bases; J trimming: 11 bases; junction bases outside the gene matches: 12. CDR3 sequence (DNA): TGTGCCAGCAGCTCCGGACAGGGGCTAGGGAATAAGCAGTTCTTC. Translating it yields CASSSGQGLGNKQFF. Full variable domain (remainder filled in from reference TRBV7-6 and TRBJ2-1): GAGVSQSPRYKVTKRGQDVALRCDPISGHVSLYWYRQALGQGPEFLTYFNYEAQQDKSGLPNDRFSAERPEGSISTLTIQRTEQRDSAMYRCASSSGQGLGNKQFFGPGTRLTVL.

V usage is TRBV7-9 and J usage is TRBJ2-2; D perhaps matches TRBD2 (6 bases). Germline CDR1 is SEHNR and CDR2 is FQNEAQ (reference sequence). V dropped 3 bases and J dropped 0 bases, with 14 bases sitting between them. The CDR3 runs to 17 residues. CDR3 amino acids: CASSFGTGGPNTGELFF. The CDR3, as DNA: TGTGCCAGCAGCTTCGGGACTGGCGGGCCGAACACCGGGGAGCTGTTTTTT.

A note on this clonotype: Given a much more abundant clone one base away, this may be a read error. It is likely a read error, because the conserved phenylalanine at the end of the CDR3 is missing. The chain joins TRBV7-2 to TRBJ2-5; 12 bases map to TRBD2. Unmatched junction bases numbered 5, after V lost 3 bases and J lost 0 bases. This CDR3 is 17 amino acids long. Germline V gene data show CDR1 as SGHTA and CDR2 as FQGNSA. The CDR3, as DNA: TGTGCCAGCAGCTTCGGACTAGCGGGACTGTACCAAGAGACCCAGTACTAC. This translates into CASSFGLAGLYQETQYY.

Ten or more counts support this clonotype. The V and J genes are TRBV6-1 and TRBJ1-2; D may be TRBD1 (5 bases). CDR3 length equals 12 residues. V lost 7 bases to trimming and J lost 4 bases, with 10 bases between them. Germline values: CDR1 MNHNS, CDR2 SASEGT. DNA of the CDR3: TGTGCCAGCACCGGGGGTATCTATGGCTACACCTTC. Residues: CASTGGIYGYTF.

The chain has TRBV12-3 or TRBV12-4 and TRBJ2-1; the D call may be TRBD1 or TRBD2 (7 bases each). V lost 3 bases and J lost 13, with 19 bases in between. This CDR3 contains 14 residues. CDR3 nucleotides: TGTGCCAGCAGTTTGCAGGGGGGGTTGGAGACCCAGTTCTTC. Its protein is CASSLQGGLETQFF.

This clonotype was counted only a few times. A much bigger clone sits one base away, suggesting this may be a read error. The V call is TRBV10-2, the J call TRBJ2-1; 8 bases map to TRBD2. The CDR3 is 13 amino acids. The germline gives CDR1 WSHSY, CDR2 SAAADI. The CDR3 loop is CATSGSSYNDQFF. CDR3 nucleotide sequence: TGCGCCACCAGCGGGAGCTCCTACAATGATCAGTTCTTC.

This clonotype was counted only a few times. The V and J genes are TRBV20-1 and TRBJ2-5; 8 bases align to TRBD1. CDR1 DFQATT and CDR2 SNEGSKA come from the germline V gene (reference sequence). The CDR3 loop spans 13 amino acids. Trimming cost V 5 bases and J 6 bases; bases outside gene matches: 8. This CDR3 reads CSALTDRVKTQYF. The CDR3 coding sequence is TGCAGTGCTCTAACGGACAGGGTAAAGACCCAGTACTTC.

This clonotype was detected ten times or more. The chain has TRBV11-1 and TRBJ2-5, with TRBD1 as a possible D gene (6 bases). The CDR3 consists of 13 residues. Looked up from germline, CDR1 is SGHAT and CDR2 is FQDESV (reference sequence). The germline V and J ends were trimmed by 3 bases and 12 bases, with 17 bases remaining between them. The CDR3 DNA is TGTGCCAGCAGCTTCCAAGACAGGACCGACGAGTACTTC. Its translation is CASSFQDRTDEYF. Full variable domain (rest looked up from reference TRBV11-1 and TRBJ2-5): EAEVAQSPRYKITEKSQAVAFWCDPISGHATLYWYRQILGQGPELLVQFQDESVVDDSQLPKDRFSAERLKGVDSTLKIQPAELGDSAMYLCASSFQDRTDEYFGPGTRLLVL.

This clonotype was recorded many times. The chain employs TRBV11-2 and TRBJ1-1; D perhaps matches TRBD1 (5 bases). CDR3 length: 15 amino acids. V shed 3 bases and J shed 8 bases, with 19 bases lying between them. Germline V CDR1 and CDR2: SGHAT, FQNNGV. DNA of the CDR3: TGTGCCAGCAGCTTCGGGGGGGGGGTTGGCCTGGAAGCTTTCTTT. Protein product: CASSFGGGVGLEAFF.

This clonotype was observed at least ten times. The chain combines TRBV5-1 with TRBJ2-7; D possibly corresponds to TRBD2 (6 bases). Trimming removed 1 base at V and 3 bases at J, with 8 bases between. The CDR3 length is 13 residues. Germline lookup yields CDR1 SGHRS and CDR2 YFSETQ. DNA for the CDR3: TGCGCCAGCAGCTTGTGGGGAGGCTACGAGCAGTACTTC. Translation gives CASSLWGGYEQYF.

The chain joins TRBV18 to TRBJ2-1; TRBD1 agrees at 7 bases. The CDR3 totals 14 residues. CDR1 and CDR2 (germline): KGHSH, LQKENI. V shed 7 bases and J 7 bases; nucleotides not matched to a gene: 10. Here the CDR3 DNA reads TGTGCCAGCTGCTGGGGACAGAAGGGAAATGAGCAGTTCTTC. Protein sequence: CASCWGQKGNEQFF.

This clonotype was recorded many times. CDR3 in amino acids: CASSPFRDSEQYF. The CDR3 DNA reads TGTGCCAGCAGCCCCTTTCGGGATAGCGAGCAGTACTTC. V is TRBV5-5 and J is TRBJ2-7; D perhaps matches TRBD2 (5 bases). This CDR3 contains 13 residues. CDR1 and CDR2 from the germline V gene are SGHKS and YYEKEE (reference sequence). Trimming stripped 4 bases from V and 6 bases from J, with 14 bases between.

The V call is TRBV9, the J call TRBJ1-2, with 8 positions matching TRBD1. Germline values: CDR1 SGDLS, CDR2 YYNGEE. The CDR3 runs to 14 residues. J gave up 4 bases and V 7 bases, and 9 bases lay outside the gene matches. The CDR3 loop reads CASGAGQGVYGYTF. DNA for the CDR3: TGTGCCAGCGGCGCCGGACAGGGAGTCTATGGCTACACCTTC.

The J gene is TRBJ2-1, the V gene TRBV5-1; 14 positions agree with TRBD2. Germline assignment: CDR1 SGHRS and CDR2 YFSETQ. V was clipped by 4 bases and J by 13 bases; unmatched bases: 10. The CDR3 spans 15 residues. Here the CDR3 reads CASSLLTSGRETQFF. CDR3 in DNA: TGCGCCAGCAGCCTACTGACTAGCGGGAGGGAGACCCAGTTCTTC.

Regarding this clonotype: This sequence may be a read error, since a much larger clone differs from it by one base. The chain links TRBV29-1 to TRBJ2-1; tentative D call: TRBD1 (5 bases). This CDR3 is 12 amino acids long. The germline V gene has CDR1 SQVTM and CDR2 ANQGSEA. CDR3 nucleotides: TGCGGCGTTGTCGCAGGGTGGAATGAGCAGTTCTTC. Translating it yields CGVVAGWNEQFF.

The sample holds many counts of this clonotype. The gene calls are TRBV10-2 and TRBJ2-5; maybe TRBD2 (6 bases). Germline values: CDR1 WSHSY, CDR2 SAAADI. The V end lost 8 bases, the J end lost 6 bases, and 25 bases lay between the germline ends. This CDR3 region has 16 residues. CDR3 region: CASAAVEQGAGKTQYF. The CDR3 DNA is TGCGCCAGCGCCGCGGTAGAGCAGGGTGCGGGGAAGACCCAGTACTTC.

The V gene is TRBV6-2 or TRBV6-3, the J gene TRBJ2-7, with D perhaps matching TRBD2 (5 bases). Germline CDR1 and CDR2: MNHEY and SVGEGT. Trimming removed 8 bases at V and 2 bases at J, with 16 bases between. The CDR3 has 14 residues. CDR3 sequence: CASRDSVNTYEQYF. DNA of the CDR3: TGTGCCAGCCGGGATTCGGTTAATACCTACGAGCAGTACTTC.

J is TRBJ2-3 and V is TRBV6-1, with 8 bases identical to TRBD2. The V gene's germline CDR1 is MNHNS and CDR2 SASEGT. The CDR3 extends over 17 amino acids. V lost 5 bases and J lost 2; bases outside the gene matches: 12. The CDR3 loop reads CASSLEILAAFTDTQYF. In nucleotides, the CDR3 is TGTGCCAGCAGTCTGGAGATACTAGCGGCTTTCACAGATACGCAGTATTTT.